This TCR beta chain was captured in a study of blood T cell repertoires in COVID-19. Using immunoSEQ multiplex PCR, the repertoire was profiled, and TCRdb retains in-frame clones only, with some absent. Counted here are about 130,000 clones, about 88% occurring once; the ten biggest clones make up over 1%. This receptor was obtained from a woman aged 80 or over with acute or convalescent COVID-19. What was sequenced was peripheral blood.

CDR3 in DNA: TGTGCCAGCAGCGCACAGGCCCCCTATGGCTACACCTTC. This codes for CASSAQAPYGYTF. This chain connects TRBV9 to TRBJ1-2, with D possibly being TRBD1 (5 bases). V was trimmed by 3 bases and J by 4 bases, leaving 10 bases between them. CDR3 length: 13 amino acids. Per the germline V gene, CDR1 is SGDLS and CDR2 is YYNGEE. Full variable domain (remainder filled in from reference TRBV9 and TRBJ1-2): DSGVTQTPKHLITATGQRVTLRCSPRSGDLSVYWYQQSLDQGLQFLIQYYNGEERAKGNILERFSAQQFPDLHSELNLSSLELGDSALYFCASSAQAPYGYTFGSGTRLTVV.